A single sample gave rise to the 32 T cell receptor beta chains below, sequenced in a study of Graves' ophthalmopathy and Graves' hyperthyroidism. Using RNA transcripts, the TCR beta CDR3 regions were amplified. First-round RT-PCR employed HTBI primers, with a second-round multiplex PCR after it. TCRdb passed the multiplex PCR reads through MiXCR, listing each CDR3 protein once. The data show 200,000 to 250,000 distinct CDR3 sequences, with 45% to 55% seen just once and less than 50% held by the top ten. The material sequenced was peripheral blood. The receptor set was obtained from an adult man with Graves' ophthalmopathy.

The rearrangement uses TRBV7-9 and TRBJ1-1, with 7 bases lining up with TRBD1. CDR3 size: 15 residues. Germline lookup yields CDR1 SEHNR and CDR2 FQNEAQ (reference sequence). V lost 6 bases and J lost 1; bases outside the gene matches: 8. In nucleotides, the CDR3 is TGTGCCAGCAGACTGTGGACAGGAACGAACACTGAAGCTTTCTTT. This translates into CASRLWTGTNTEAFF.

There are a few counts of this clonotype. This CDR3 is CASSHSKETQYF. In DNA, the CDR3 is TGTGCCAGCAGTCACAGCAAAGAGACCCAGTACTTC. The chain employs TRBV28 and TRBJ2-5; D is ambiguous. The CDR3 loop spans 12 amino acids. Trimming took 5 bases from V and 3 from J, leaving 7 bases between them. The germline gives CDR1 MDHEN, CDR2 SYDVKM.

The chain uses TRBV10-1 and TRBJ1-1, with TRBD1 matching 8 bases. Germline loops: CDR1 WNHNN, CDR2 SYGVQD (reference sequence). V was pared by 5 bases and J by 7 bases, with 6 bases of the junction left unmatched. CDR3 length: 13 amino acids. The CDR3 protein is CASSPGQGIEAFF. In DNA form, the CDR3 reads TGCGCCAGCAGTCCAGGACAGGGTATTGAAGCTTTCTTT.

This clonotype was counted between two and nine times. The CDR3 sequence: CASSLARGAYNSPLHF. The CDR3 DNA is TGTGCCAGCAGCTTAGCTAGGGGAGCGTATAATTCACCCCTCCACTTT. V and J are TRBV7-2 and TRBJ1-6; tentatively, D is TRBD1 (5 bases). V lost 0 bases, J lost 4 bases, and 10 bases lay in between. The CDR3 length is 16 residues. The germline gives CDR1 SGHTA, CDR2 FQGNSA.

The gene calls are TRBV7-6 and TRBJ1-6, with D perhaps TRBD1 (6 bases). Looked up from germline, CDR1 is SGHVS and CDR2 is FNYEAQ. The CDR3 is 15 residues long. V shed 0 bases and J shed 7 bases, with 10 bases lying between them. DNA of the CDR3: TGTGCCAGCAGCTTAGCGGTAGGGGGGAATTCACCCCTCCACTTT. It is translated as CASSLAVGGNSPLHF.

The rearrangement uses TRBV12-3 or TRBV12-4 and TRBJ2-5; D assignment may be TRBD1 or TRBD2 (5 bases each). Trimming pared 4 bases from V and 3 bases from J, leaving 15 bases between. The CDR3 is 15 residues long. The chain's CDR3 is CASSSPGQGEETQYF. The DNA for the CDR3 is TGTGCCAGCAGTTCCCCGGGGCAGGGCGAAGAGACCCAGTACTTC.

The gene calls are TRBV29-1 and TRBJ1-6; D not certain. Germline-derived CDR1 and CDR2 are SQVTM and ANQGSEA. This CDR3 has 13 residues. Trimming removed 8 bases from V and 7 bases from J, with 15 bases in between. CDR3 coding DNA: TGCAGCCAAGAACCAGGCCTCAATTCACCCCTCCACTTT. Its translation: CSQEPGLNSPLHF.

This clonotype was seen a handful of times. The genes are TRBV20-1 and TRBJ2-5, with D possibly being TRBD2 (6 bases). Between the trimmed V and J ends, which lost 5 bases and 5 bases, there was a span of 15 bases. The CDR3 runs 13 residues. Germline V gives CDR1 DFQATT, CDR2 SNEGSKA (reference sequence). The CDR3 loop reads CSASGTPAETQYF. DNA for the CDR3: TGCAGTGCTTCCGGGACTCCTGCCGAGACCCAGTACTTC.

The chain joins TRBV5-8 to TRBJ2-7; a weak D match, TRBD2 (6 bases). Germline values: CDR1 SGHTS, CDR2 YDEGEE. The CDR3 totals 15 residues. The V end lost 4 bases, the J end lost 0 bases, and 14 bases lay between the germline ends. Here the CDR3 reads CASSVPGLSSYEQYF. The CDR3 DNA is TGTGCCAGCAGCGTACCGGGACTCAGCTCCTACGAGCAGTACTTC.

With respect to this clonotype: The junction departs from the called germline gene at one end, perhaps through a read error. V and J are TRBV10-3 and TRBJ2-7; 9 bases match TRBD2. The CDR3 runs to 17 residues. Germline V gives CDR1 ENHRY, CDR2 SYGVKD. The CDR3 nucleotides read TGTGCCAGCAGTGAAGCGGGCTATAGCGGGGGCTCCTACGAGCAGTACTTC. It codes for CASSEAGYSGGSYEQYF.

This rearrangement joins TRBV20-1 to TRBJ2-5; 11 bases align to TRBD1. Germline V gene sequence: CDR1 DFQATT, CDR2 SNEGSKA (reference sequence). After removal of 2 bases from V and 4 bases from J, the junction contained 9 bases not matched to a gene. The CDR3 sequence is 16 residues long. The CDR3 DNA follows: TGCAGTGCTAGAAATAGGGACAGGGGGGGGAGAGAGACCCAGTACTTC. Its translation is CSARNRDRGGRETQYF.

The gene calls are TRBV5-1 and TRBJ1-1; D remains ambiguous. Germline V gene lookup returns CDR1 SGHRS and CDR2 YFSETQ. The length of the CDR3 is 14 residues. Trimming took 2 bases from V and 6 from J, leaving 14 bases between them. The chain's CDR3 is CASSLHRPDAEAFF. CDR3 nucleotides: TGCGCCAGCAGCTTACATCGACCGGACGCTGAAGCTTTCTTT. Drawing the rest from reference TRBV5-1 and TRBJ1-1, the complete variable domain is KAGVTQTPRYLIKTRGQQVTLSCSPISGHRSVSWYQQTPGQGLQFLFEYFSETQRNKGNFPGRFSGRQFSNSRSEMNVSTLELGDSALYLCASSLHRPDAEAFFGQGTRLTVV.

This clonotype was found a few times. This chain uses TRBV9 with TRBJ1-4, with D uncertain. The germline gives CDR1 SGDLS, CDR2 YYNGEE. V lost 0 bases to trimming and J lost 4 bases, with 13 bases between them. The CDR3 has 16 amino acids. The CDR3 sequence: CASSVAPRFNNEKLFF. The CDR3 DNA sequence: TGTGCCAGCAGCGTAGCCCCGCGGTTCAATAATGAAAAACTGTTTTTT. The full variable domain, in which reference TRBV9 and TRBJ1-4 provide the parts outside the CDR3, is DSGVTQTPKHLITATGQRVTLRCSPRSGDLSVYWYQQSLDQGLQFLIQYYNGEERAKGNILERFSAQQFPDLHSELNLSSLELGDSALYFCASSVAPRFNNEKLFFGSGTQLSVL.

V and J are TRBV20-1 and TRBJ2-2; tentative D call: TRBD1 (7 bases). From germline, CDR1 is DFQATT and CDR2 SNEGSKA (reference sequence). CDR3 length: 16 amino acids. V lost 3 bases to trimming and J lost 1 base, with 15 bases between them. The CDR3 is CSASSAGGLNTGELFF. Written as DNA, the CDR3 is TGCAGTGCTAGTTCGGCAGGGGGGTTGAACACCGGGGAGCTGTTTTTT.

This clonotype was seen at least ten times. The chain joins TRBV10-3 to TRBJ2-5, with D perhaps matching TRBD2 (6 bases). CDR1 and CDR2 from the germline V gene are ENHRY and SYGVKD. CDR3 length: 15 residues. V lost 3 bases and J lost 2, with 13 bases in between. CDR3 in DNA: TGTGCCATCAGTGACCTCGAGGGAGGTCAAGAGACCCAGTACTTC. It is translated as CAISDLEGGQETQYF.

To note about this clonotype: An end of the junction differs from the germline gene, which may be a read error. This chain uses TRBV20-1 with TRBJ2-2, with 9 bases lining up with TRBD1. The germline CDR1 and CDR2 sequences are DFQATT and SNEGSKA (reference sequence). This CDR3 has 18 residues. The CDR3 DNA follows: TGCAGTGCTAGAGGGGGGACAGGGCACTTAGCGAACACCGGGGAGCTGTATTTT. Amino acids: CSARGGTGHLANTGELYF.

The chain is built from TRBV9 and TRBJ1-2; a weak D match, TRBD1 (5 bases). This CDR3 has 14 residues. Per the germline V gene, CDR1 is SGDLS and CDR2 is YYNGEE. V dropped 7 bases and J dropped 3 bases, with 16 bases sitting between them. CDR3 loop: CASERRGTDYGYTF. The CDR3 DNA reads as TGTGCCAGCGAACGGAGGGGAACGGACTATGGCTACACCTTC.

In this sample, this clonotype turned up a few times. The chain employs TRBV2 and TRBJ1-5; no clear D gene. Germline CDR1 is SNHLY and CDR2 is FYNNEI. V was pared by 4 bases and J by 0 bases, with 7 bases between. The CDR3 runs 14 residues. CDR3 DNA sequence: TGTGCCAGCAGTGCGGGGAATAGCAATCAGCCCCAGCATTTT. Encoded protein: CASSAGNSNQPQHF.

A remark on this clonotype: This could be a read error, since a much larger clone is one nucleotide away. This chain connects TRBV29-1 to TRBJ1-2; TRBD1 might be the D (5 bases). The CDR3 has 11 amino acids. CDR1 is SQVTM and CDR2 is ANQGSEA in the germline V gene. DNA of the CDR3: TGCAACGTTCTCAGGGAGTATGGCTACACCTTC. This codes for CNVLREYGYTF.

The chain uses TRBV19 and TRBJ2-7, with D possibly called TRBD1 or TRBD2 (6 bases each). Trimming pared 4 bases from V and 5 bases from J, leaving 9 bases between. This CDR3 spans 12 amino acids. Germline assignment: CDR1 LNHDA and CDR2 SQIVND (reference sequence). CDR3 sequence: CASSRGDNEQYF. In DNA, the CDR3 is TGTGCCAGTAGTAGGGGGGACAACGAGCAGTACTTC.

This chain links TRBV4-1 with TRBJ1-2; no definite D call. This CDR3 is built from 13 residues. Germline lookup yields CDR1 MGHRA and CDR2 YSYEKL. The V gene lost 1 base and the J gene lost 6 bases, with 9 bases spanning the gap. The CDR3 loop is CASSQVGRDGYTF. As DNA, the CDR3 is TGCGCCAGCAGCCAAGTGGGTAGGGATGGCTACACCTTC.

V is TRBV25-1 and J is TRBJ2-2; 9 bases agree with TRBD2. V lost 1 base to trimming and J lost 7 bases; unmatched junction nucleotides: 7. Germline CDR1 MGHDK, CDR2 SYGVNS. The CDR3 spans 16 residues. The CDR3 sequence is CASSEWAGGPSGELFF. The CDR3 DNA is TGTGCCAGCAGTGAATGGGCGGGAGGGCCTAGCGGGGAGCTGTTTTTT.

This clonotype appeared a single time. This chain uses TRBV15 with TRBJ2-3, with TRBD2 matching 7 bases. V was pared by 2 bases and J by 1 base, with 6 bases of the junction left unmatched. CDR1 is LNHNV and CDR2 is YYDKDF in the germline V gene (reference sequence). The CDR3 extends over 16 amino acids. The CDR3 protein is CATSRLSGARTDTQYF. The CDR3 DNA follows: TGTGCCACCAGCAGACTGAGCGGGGCCCGCACAGATACGCAGTATTTT.

The J gene is TRBJ1-5, the V gene TRBV24-1, with TRBD1 matching 10 bases. Trimming cost V 7 bases and J 0 bases; bases outside gene matches: 11. Germline CDR1 is KGHDR and CDR2 is SFDVKD. This CDR3 comprises 18 residues. For the CDR3, the DNA is TGTGCCACCAGGTATGGGACAGGGGATTTCCATAGCAATCAGCCCCAGCATTTT. Encoded protein: CATRYGTGDFHSNQPQHF.

The chain uses TRBV9 and TRBJ1-6; 9 bases line up with TRBD1. The germline V gene has CDR1 SGDLS and CDR2 YYNGEE. V lost 4 bases, J lost 8 bases, and 7 bases stayed unmatched. The CDR3 covers 15 residues. In nucleotides, the CDR3 is TGTGCCAGCAGCCCAACAGGGGGCACGTATTCACCCCTCCACTTT. It encodes CASSPTGGTYSPLHF.

The V gene is TRBV2, the J gene TRBJ2-7; the D gene is possibly TRBD2 (7 bases). Germline V gene sequence: CDR1 SNHLY, CDR2 FYNNEI. V lost 6 bases, J lost 2 bases, and 17 bases lay in between. CDR3 length: 15 residues. The CDR3 region has the DNA TGTGCCAGCAGCTTCGGGGGGCTGAGCACCTACGAGCAGTACTTC. It is translated as CASSFGGLSTYEQYF.

The rearrangement joins TRBV7-9 to TRBJ2-4; 7 bases fit TRBD2. CDR3 size: 16 residues. Germline values: CDR1 SEHNR, CDR2 FQNEAQ (reference sequence). Unmatched junction bases numbered 8, after V lost 5 bases and J lost 1 base. The CDR3 sequence is CASSKGTGGAKNIQYF. CDR3 in DNA: TGTGCCAGCAGCAAAGGGACGGGAGGTGCCAAAAACATTCAGTACTTC. The whole variable domain, remainder taken from reference TRBV7-9 and TRBJ2-4, is DTGVSQNPRHKITKRGQNVTFRCDPISEHNRLYWYRQTLGQGPEFLTYFQNEAQLEKSRLLSDRFSAERPKGSFSTLEIQRTEQGDSAMYLCASSKGTGGAKNIQYFGAGTRLSVL.

This chain links TRBV9 with TRBJ1-2, with a tentative D call TRBD1 (5 bases). V was cut by 1 base and J by 5 bases, with 12 bases left in between. Germline CDR1 and CDR2: SGDLS and YYNGEE. The CDR3 has 14 residues. The CDR3 is CASSVRQGCYGYTF. For the CDR3, the DNA is TGTGCCAGCAGCGTACGGCAGGGTTGTTATGGCTACACCTTC. The complete variable domain, with remaining parts taken from reference TRBV9 and TRBJ1-2, reads DSGVTQTPKHLITATGQRVTLRCSPRSGDLSVYWYQQSLDQGLQFLIQYYNGEERAKGNILERFSAQQFPDLHSELNLSSLELGDSALYFCASSVRQGCYGYTFGSGTRLTVV.

The rearrangement uses TRBV5-1 and TRBJ1-2; D remains unclear. V was pared by 4 bases and J by 1 base, with 11 bases between. The germline V gene encodes CDR1 SGHRS and CDR2 YFSETQ. The CDR3 consists of 14 residues. The CDR3 spells CASSDDRVNYGYTF. The CDR3, as DNA: TGCGCCAGCAGCGATGACCGAGTTAACTATGGCTACACCTTC.

This clonotype has more than one count but fewer than ten. This rearrangement joins TRBV7-6 to TRBJ1-5; 7 bases fit TRBD1. The CDR3 extends over 17 amino acids. V lost 0 bases, J lost 2 bases, and 7 bases stayed unmatched. Germline lookup yields CDR1 SGHVS and CDR2 FNYEAQ. CDR3 residues: CASSLAGGGGGNQPQHF. The CDR3 DNA reads as TGTGCCAGCAGCTTAGCAGGGGGCGGCGGTGGCAATCAGCCCCAGCATTTT. The variable domain in full, completed from reference TRBV7-6 and TRBJ1-5, reads GAGVSQSPRYKVTKRGQDVALRCDPISGHVSLYWYRQALGQGPEFLTYFNYEAQQDKSGLPNDRFSAERPEGSISTLTIQRTEQRDSAMYRCASSLAGGGGGNQPQHFGDGTRLSIL.

The V call is TRBV2, the J call TRBJ2-2; D is unclear. CDR1 and CDR2 (germline): SNHLY, FYNNEI. The CDR3 is 15 residues long. Trimming pared 6 bases from V and 10 bases from J, leaving 21 bases between. This chain's CDR3 is CASRAYGRNLVELFF. The CDR3 DNA sequence: TGTGCCAGCAGAGCCTATGGGCGGAACTTAGTGGAGCTGTTTTTT. Together with reference TRBV2 and TRBJ2-2, the CDR3 gives the full variable domain: EPEVTQTPSHQVTQMGQEVILRCVPISNHLYFYWYRQILGQKVEFLVSFYNNEISEKSEIFDDQFSVERPDGSNFTLKIRSTKLEDSAMYFCASRAYGRNLVELFFGEGSRLTVL.

V and J are TRBV7-2 and TRBJ2-3, with 7 bases identical to TRBD2. CDR1 is SGHTA, CDR2 FQGNSA, per germline. The CDR3 spans 15 residues. J was trimmed by 1 base and V by 1 base; bases with no gene match: 2. CDR3: CASSLGLAGTDTQYF. The CDR3 DNA reads as TGTGCCAGCAGCTTAGGCCTAGCGGGCACAGATACGCAGTATTTT.